This T cell receptor (beta chain) comes out of a study of shared clonotypes between healthy human individuals. Genomic DNA (from each subset) was split evenly across several immunoSEQ plates. Libraries were prepared by immunoSEQ multiplex PCR; TCRdb keeps only in-frame clonotypes and omits some of them. The sample holds 900,000 to 1,200,000 clones, about 84% seen once. Study-wide results and limits: Non-shared clonotypes were found to have lower generation probabilities than the clonotypes that were shared by all four of the sorted-subset donors. A limitation of the genetic and exposure-history diversity represented arose from few donors.

Comment on this clone: Its antigen is unidentified. The same CDR3 also results from other DNA sequences found in this sample.

Caucasian adults living in Nashville, Tennessee, provided all samples. This clonotype was sampled from a man aged 18 to 30 in good health. Some clones in this sample may be carry-over from other donors' samples. The sample was memory CD4+ T cells from PBMCs. Subset noted: CD45RA-negative fraction.

The DNA for the CDR3 is TGTGCCAGCAGCCCGATAGGATACGAGCAGTACTTC. It translates to CASSPIGYEQYF. The V and J genes are TRBV28 and TRBJ2-7; D not resolved. Trimming took 6 bases from V and 4 from J, leaving 10 bases between them. CDR3 length equals 12 residues. Per the germline V gene, CDR1 is MDHEN and CDR2 is SYDVKM.